These 2 T cell receptor beta chains were sequenced from one sample in a study of cytomegalovirus exposure and HLA in healthy donors. It was with 60 Vbeta and 13 Jbeta primers that the PCR ran. Sequencing was performed with immunoSEQ multiplex PCR; in TCRdb, only in-frame clones are kept and a portion is missing. This table lists around 75,000 clones. The source material was PBMCs. The receptors were gathered from a boy between 10 and 17 years old in good health and CMV-seronegative.

The rearrangement uses TRBV5-5 and TRBJ1-5, with D perhaps TRBD1 (6 bases). Germline-derived CDR1 and CDR2 are SGHKS and YYEKEE (reference sequence). The germline V and J ends were trimmed by 4 bases and 3 bases, with 17 bases remaining between them. This CDR3 spans 16 amino acids. The CDR3 nucleotides read TGTGCCAGCAGCCTCGGACAGCCAAACAACAATCAGCCCCAGCATTTT. Translated: CASSLGQPNNNQPQHF.

The CDR3 loop is CASIPDSIRELFF. CDR3 sequence (DNA): TGTGCCAGCATCCCGGACTCGATCCGGGAGCTGTTTTTT. V gene TRBV6-1 combines with J gene TRBJ2-2; possible D gene TRBD2, 5 bases. The CDR3 runs 13 residues. Germline V gene lookup returns CDR1 MNHNS and CDR2 SASEGT. Trimming took off 7 bases at V and 9 bases at J, with 15 bases between the two ends.